This record concerns one TCR beta chain sequence. Its matching antigen is unknown. Sequenced by immunoSEQ multiplex PCR; TCRdb stores in-frame clones only, minus some. The sample carries under 3,000 clones, roughly 88% recorded once. The record originates from a study of brain metastases from non-small cell lung cancer. General study results and limits: Paired brain metastases and primary tumors largely shared TCR repertoires.

The V end was cut by 2 bases, the J end by 8 bases, with 15 bases between. Looked up from germline, CDR1 is MNHEY and CDR2 is SVGAGI. The CDR3 extends over 14 amino acids. Sequencing was carried out using primary lung tumor tissue. The source of this sequence is a donor at least 40 years old with non-small cell lung cancer. This chain links TRBV6-5 with TRBJ1-1; D uncertain. CDR3 sequence (DNA): TGTGCCAGCAGTTACACTACTCATCTTCCCGAAGCTTTCTTT. Its protein product is CASSYTTHLPEAFF.